This TCR beta chain was identified during a study of tumor-infiltrating lymphocytes in primary liver carcinoma. Study-wide context: Each sample had roughly 3.5 to 8 million productive TCRbeta reads regardless of tissue type. Points from the study as a whole: Less overlap was seen in tumor-adjacent and tumor-blood pairs than in tumor region pairs.

A constant-region primer primed TCR beta cDNA synthesis from 450 to 550 ng of total RNA. Three-round nested multiplex PCR performed with slightly modified ARM-PCR produced the TCR beta libraries. Use of TRBV1-TRBV30 forward primers with a C-beta reverse primer characterized the first two PCR rounds, which lasted about 10 cycles each. TCRdb reanalysed the multiplex PCR reads using MiXCR and keeps one entry per CDR3 protein. The data hold more than 85,000 distinct CDR3 sequences, with approximately 80% observed a single time. Concerning this clonotype: Its specificity is unknown.

There are 14 residues in the CDR3. Per the germline V gene, CDR1 is LNHDA and CDR2 is SQIVND (reference sequence). Trimming took 6 bases from V and 6 from J, leaving 15 bases between them. Joint extraction of RNA and DNA used roughly 20-32 mg of bulk tissue that was unsorted. Every patient in the cohort had a primary liver carcinoma. That carcinoma was treated by surgical resection. None of the patients had received treatment, and all had chronic HBV infection. The chain employs TRBV19 and TRBJ1-5; maybe TRBD1 (5 bases). Sequenced material: liver tumor tissue from sampling region 3. Specified subset: tumor region T3, left-lateral pole. The receptor was derived from a man aged 35-49 years with primary liver carcinoma and hepatitis B virus infection. The CDR3 DNA follows: TGTGCCAGTAGAAGGGGCATGCGAGGTCAGCCCCAGCATTTT. This codes for CASRRGMRGQPQHF.